Sequencing of this T cell receptor beta chain was carried out in a study of PD-1 blockade in mismatch repair-deficient tumors. In germline, CDR1 is LNHDA, CDR2 SQIVND (reference sequence). With 6 bases removed from V and 4 bases from J, the gap between germline ends came to 16 bases. The CDR3 contains 15 residues. Sequencing was performed with immunoSEQ multiplex PCR; in TCRdb, only in-frame clones are kept and a portion is missing. The sample lists some 97,000 clones; approximately 83% were seen once. The sequenced sample was peripheral blood, obtained approximately 36 weeks after starting pembrolizumab. The TCR sequence derives from an adult with mismatch repair-deficient cancer. This chain uses TRBV19 with TRBJ2-1; tentative D call: TRBD1 (7 bases). CDR3 DNA: TGTGCCAGTAGCTTAGGAGGGGGCCCATACAATGAGCAGTTCTTC. This translates into CASSLGGGPYNEQFF.